A single sample gave rise to the 5 T cell receptor beta chains below, sequenced in a study of tumor-infiltrating lymphocytes in oesophageal squamous cell carcinoma. TCRdb itself ran the PCR reads through MiXCR, one entry per CDR3 protein. Among about 15,000 distinct CDR3 sequences listed, less than 60% were seen once. Sample: blood. Every receptor here comes from a male donor with esophageal squamous cell carcinoma.

On this clonotype itself: The germline gene is not matched at one end of the junction; a read error may be the cause. The chain is built from TRBV7-6 and TRBJ1-1; TRBD1 matches at 9 bases. The J call may not be correct, given that the DNA end is closer to TRBJ2-2. The length of the CDR3 is 14 residues. The germline CDR1 and CDR2 sequences are SGHVS and FNYEAQ. The CDR3 spells CASSPGQGFGELFF. CDR3 nucleotide sequence: TGTGCTAGCAGCCCCGGACAGGGGTTCGGGGAGCTGTTTTTT.

In its sample, this clonotype is hyperexpanded. The chain carries TRBV7-6 and TRBJ2-1, with 9 bases identical to TRBD1. The CDR3 loop spans 17 amino acids. CDR1 SGHVS and CDR2 FNYEAQ come from the germline V gene. Trimming at V came to 1 base and at J to 2 bases, leaving 6 bases not matched to a gene. CDR3: CASSLVSGQGPYNEQFF. DNA for the CDR3: TGTGCCAGCAGCTTAGTTTCGGGACAGGGACCCTACAATGAGCAGTTCTTC.

This clonotype has only one observation. The chain uses TRBV12-3 or TRBV12-4 and TRBJ2-4, with D possibly being TRBD2 (6 bases). The V end lost 7 bases, the J end lost 13 bases, and 26 bases lay between the germline ends. This CDR3 spans 15 amino acids. In DNA, the CDR3 is TGTGCCAGCACCCAAGGGAGGACGGCCCAAGAGGCCCAGTACTTC. Translation gives CASTQGRTAQEAQYF.

This clonotype is medium-sized by share. V and J are TRBV28 and TRBJ2-5; D may be TRBD1 (5 bases). From germline, CDR1 is MDHEN and CDR2 SYDVKM. This CDR3 is 14 amino acids long. The germline V and J ends were trimmed by 7 bases and 2 bases, with 14 bases remaining between them. CDR3 sequence: CASNRDSNQETQYF. The CDR3 bases are TGTGCCAGCAACCGCGACAGCAATCAAGAGACCCAGTACTTC.

This clonotype was recorded only once. The conserved closing phenylalanine or tryptophan is absent in this CDR3, likely reflecting a read error. The DNA is left out, because the CDR3 cannot be placed on it with certainty; the CDR3 is given as TCRdb lists it. The rearrangement joins TRBV28 to TRBJ2-7; the table gives TRBD2 as D, unverified against the DNA. The CDR3 is made up of 17 amino acids, end residues included. Germline V CDR1 and CDR2: MDHEN, SYDVKM. CDR3 protein: CASSFFAGFVYEQYFGS.